The clone carrying this TCR beta chain was recorded once. Its antigen is as yet unknown. This entry belongs to a study of cytomegalovirus exposure and HLA in healthy donors. Study conclusions and caveats: As a later analysis showed, several of the most significant clusters appeared to be linked to common viral pathogens. Earlier results showed most TCR beta V segments being productive about 90% or about 30% of the time.

Between the trimmed V and J ends, which lost 6 bases and 5 bases, there was a span of 10 bases. Germline CDR1 reads SNHLY; CDR2 reads FYNNEI. The CDR3 is made up of 12 amino acids. 13 Jbeta primers and 60 Vbeta primers were used for the PCR. Clones were sequenced by immunoSEQ multiplex PCR, and TCRdb holds only the in-frame ones, with some missing. The table lists around 70,000 clones, around 65% of them singletons, with roughly 4.9% in the top ten. The rearrangement uses TRBV2 and TRBJ2-5; maybe TRBD2 (6 bases). The sequence was obtained from a man in his 60s in good health and CMV-seropositive. Sequenced sample: PBMCs. CDR3 DNA: TGTGCCAGCAGGGCGGGGAGGGAGACCCAGTACTTC. This gives the protein CASRAGRETQYF.